This T cell receptor (beta chain) was profiled in a study of control samples from healthy donors and cancer patients. Measured with immunoSEQ multiplex PCR; TCRdb has only the in-frame clones, and not every one. The table shows roughly 220,000 clones, with around 94% occurring only once. Germline V gives CDR1 MNHNS, CDR2 SASEGT. CDR3 length: 14 residues. V lost 1 base and J lost 8, with 14 bases in between. The specimen sequenced was blood. This receptor was obtained from a man aged 50 or older in good health. This chain links TRBV6-1 with TRBJ1-2; no reliable D call. The CDR3 is CASSEDNGLVGYTF. DNA for the CDR3: TGTGCCAGCAGTGAAGATAATGGTCTAGTGGGCTACACCTTC.